The next 9 T cell receptor beta chains were all read from a single sample in a study of early T cells in non-severe SARS-CoV-2 infection. TCRdb recomputed calls from the 5' RACE reads with MiXCR, one row per CDR3 protein. Of 55,000 to 70,000 distinct CDR3 sequences in the sample, approximately 10% were seen once. Sequenced sample: whole blood. These receptors originate from an adult who was a healthcare worker with PCR-confirmed SARS-CoV-2 infection or an uninfected control (not recorded which).

This rearrangement joins TRBV12-2 to TRBJ2-4. TRBV12-2 is a pseudogene. The CDR3 spans 11 residues. CDR3 nucleotide sequence: TGTGCAAGTCGCTTACACCAACTGGGGTACTTC. Its protein product is CASRLHQLGYF.

In this sample, this clonotype turned up a few times. This chain links TRBV6-5 with TRBJ1-3, with D hard to call. Germline V CDR1 and CDR2: MNHEY, SVGAGI. V shed 6 bases and J shed 4 bases, with 4 bases lying between them. The length of the CDR3 is 11 residues. The DNA of the CDR3 is TGTGCCAGCAGGGCCGGAAACACCATATATTTT. Protein: CASRAGNTIYF.

This rearrangement joins TRBV14 to TRBJ2-7, with 9 positions matching TRBD2. The CDR3 loop spans 15 amino acids. CDR1 is SGHDN, CDR2 FVKESK, per germline. J lost 6 bases, V lost 3 bases, and 9 bases had no gene match. CDR3 amino acids: CASSQFASSGTEQYF. CDR3 nucleotide sequence: TGTGCCAGCAGCCAGTTTGCGTCTAGCGGGACCGAGCAGTACTTC.

This clonotype came up a few times. The CDR3 DNA reads TGTGCCAGCAGTTTCCCCGACAGGGTTCCTCCCGAGCAGTACTTC. Translating it yields CASSFPDRVPPEQYF. V and J are TRBV28 and TRBJ2-7, with TRBD1 matching over 7 bases. CDR1 and CDR2 from the germline V gene are MDHEN and SYDVKM. V trimming: 3 bases; J trimming: 6 bases; junction bases outside the gene matches: 11. This CDR3 has 15 residues. Supplemented by reference TRBV28 and TRBJ2-7, the full variable domain reads DVKVTQSSRYLVKRTGEKVFLECVQDMDHENMFWYRQDPGLGLRLIYFSYDVKMKEKGDIPEGYSVSREKKERFSLILESASTNQTSMYLCASSFPDRVPPEQYFGPGTRLTVT.

The chain joins TRBV7-2 to TRBJ2-3; weak D call: TRBD2 (6 bases). The germline V gene encodes CDR1 SGHTA and CDR2 FQGNSA. The CDR3 has 16 amino acids. V lost 2 bases and J 0 bases, leaving 12 bases between the germline ends. CDR3 coding DNA: TGTGCCAGCAGCTTATTTTCGGGAGCTAGCACAGATACGCAGTATTTT. Translating it yields CASSLFSGASTDTQYF.

This clonotype was observed a handful of times. The CDR3 loop is CATTQGLRGDTQYF. In DNA, the CDR3 is TGTGCCACTACTCAGGGGCTAAGGGGAGATACGCAGTATTTT. The gene calls are TRBV19 and TRBJ2-3, with D perhaps TRBD1 (6 bases). There are 14 residues in the CDR3. In germline, CDR1 is LNHDA, CDR2 SQIVND (reference sequence). Trimming took 10 bases from V and 5 from J, leaving 19 bases between them.

This clonotype was counted a few times. The chain joins TRBV3-1 to TRBJ2-7; 8 positions match TRBD2. The CDR3 loop spans 15 amino acids. The germline CDR1 and CDR2 sequences are LGHDT and YNNKEL (reference sequence). V lost 2 bases and J lost 6; bases outside the gene matches: 9. The chain's CDR3 is CASSQPRLAGSEQYF. CDR3 sequence (DNA): TGTGCCAGCAGCCAACCACGGCTAGCGGGTAGCGAGCAGTACTTC.

This clonotype appeared many times. CDR3 coding DNA: TGTGCCAGCTCCGGCCCACAAGAGACCCAGTACTTC. Translation gives CASSGPQETQYF. This sequence joins TRBV18 and TRBJ2-5, with D unresolved. The germline gives CDR1 KGHSH, CDR2 LQKENI. V lost 6 bases, J lost 2 bases, and 7 bases lay in between. This CDR3 is 12 amino acids long.

This clonotype was counted between two and nine times. This chain connects TRBV18 to TRBJ2-3; 9 nucleotides align to TRBD2. The ends lost 5 bases at V and 4 bases at J; junction bases unmatched: 10. The CDR3 is 16 amino acids. Germline V CDR1 and CDR2: KGHSH, LQKENI. The CDR3 protein is CASSSSSGISSDTQYF. As DNA, the CDR3 is TGTGCCAGCTCATCGTCTAGCGGGATAAGTTCAGATACGCAGTATTTT.